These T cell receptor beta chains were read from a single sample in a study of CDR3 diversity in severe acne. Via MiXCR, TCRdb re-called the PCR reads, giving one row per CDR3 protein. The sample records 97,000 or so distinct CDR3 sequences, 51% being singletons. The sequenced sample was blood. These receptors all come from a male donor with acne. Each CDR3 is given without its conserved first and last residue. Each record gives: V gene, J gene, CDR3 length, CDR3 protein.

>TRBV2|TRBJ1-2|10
ASIAGAVGYT
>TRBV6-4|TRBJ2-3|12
ASSAGTEGDTQY
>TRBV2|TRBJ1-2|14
ASSELNRDRRYGYT
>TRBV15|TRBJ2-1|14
ATSRDRRRSSYEQF
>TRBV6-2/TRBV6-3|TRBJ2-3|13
ASSYTSGSTDTQY
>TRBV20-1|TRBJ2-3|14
SAREVTSGDSDTQY
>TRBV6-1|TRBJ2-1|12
ASSDAEAYNEQF
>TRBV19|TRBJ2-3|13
ASSSIAGVTDTQY
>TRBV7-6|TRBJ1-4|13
ASRLDPSENEKLF
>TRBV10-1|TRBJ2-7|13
ASSWTWDRDYEQY
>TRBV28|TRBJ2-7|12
ASSLWGQLHEQY
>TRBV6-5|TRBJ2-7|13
ASSYSGGGHYEQY
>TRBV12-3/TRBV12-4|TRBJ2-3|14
ASSLGGTSGADTQY
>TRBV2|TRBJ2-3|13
ASSEWLVYTDTQY
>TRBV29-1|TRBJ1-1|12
SVDLGPMNTEAF
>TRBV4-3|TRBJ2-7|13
ASSQGPRGTYEQY